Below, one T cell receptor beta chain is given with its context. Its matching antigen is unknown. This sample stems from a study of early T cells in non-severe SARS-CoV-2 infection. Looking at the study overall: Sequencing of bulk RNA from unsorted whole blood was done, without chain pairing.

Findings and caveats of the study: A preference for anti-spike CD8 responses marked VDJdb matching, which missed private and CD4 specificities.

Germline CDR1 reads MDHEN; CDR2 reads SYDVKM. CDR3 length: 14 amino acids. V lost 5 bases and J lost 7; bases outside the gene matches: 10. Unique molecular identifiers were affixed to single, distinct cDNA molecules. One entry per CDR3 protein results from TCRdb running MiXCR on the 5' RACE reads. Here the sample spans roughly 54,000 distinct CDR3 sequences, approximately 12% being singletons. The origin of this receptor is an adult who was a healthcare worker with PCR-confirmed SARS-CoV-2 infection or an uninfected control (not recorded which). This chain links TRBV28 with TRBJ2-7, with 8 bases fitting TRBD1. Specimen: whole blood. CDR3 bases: TGTGCCAGCAGTCGCGGACAGGGCGTTAAAGAGCAGTACTTC. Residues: CASSRGQGVKEQYF.